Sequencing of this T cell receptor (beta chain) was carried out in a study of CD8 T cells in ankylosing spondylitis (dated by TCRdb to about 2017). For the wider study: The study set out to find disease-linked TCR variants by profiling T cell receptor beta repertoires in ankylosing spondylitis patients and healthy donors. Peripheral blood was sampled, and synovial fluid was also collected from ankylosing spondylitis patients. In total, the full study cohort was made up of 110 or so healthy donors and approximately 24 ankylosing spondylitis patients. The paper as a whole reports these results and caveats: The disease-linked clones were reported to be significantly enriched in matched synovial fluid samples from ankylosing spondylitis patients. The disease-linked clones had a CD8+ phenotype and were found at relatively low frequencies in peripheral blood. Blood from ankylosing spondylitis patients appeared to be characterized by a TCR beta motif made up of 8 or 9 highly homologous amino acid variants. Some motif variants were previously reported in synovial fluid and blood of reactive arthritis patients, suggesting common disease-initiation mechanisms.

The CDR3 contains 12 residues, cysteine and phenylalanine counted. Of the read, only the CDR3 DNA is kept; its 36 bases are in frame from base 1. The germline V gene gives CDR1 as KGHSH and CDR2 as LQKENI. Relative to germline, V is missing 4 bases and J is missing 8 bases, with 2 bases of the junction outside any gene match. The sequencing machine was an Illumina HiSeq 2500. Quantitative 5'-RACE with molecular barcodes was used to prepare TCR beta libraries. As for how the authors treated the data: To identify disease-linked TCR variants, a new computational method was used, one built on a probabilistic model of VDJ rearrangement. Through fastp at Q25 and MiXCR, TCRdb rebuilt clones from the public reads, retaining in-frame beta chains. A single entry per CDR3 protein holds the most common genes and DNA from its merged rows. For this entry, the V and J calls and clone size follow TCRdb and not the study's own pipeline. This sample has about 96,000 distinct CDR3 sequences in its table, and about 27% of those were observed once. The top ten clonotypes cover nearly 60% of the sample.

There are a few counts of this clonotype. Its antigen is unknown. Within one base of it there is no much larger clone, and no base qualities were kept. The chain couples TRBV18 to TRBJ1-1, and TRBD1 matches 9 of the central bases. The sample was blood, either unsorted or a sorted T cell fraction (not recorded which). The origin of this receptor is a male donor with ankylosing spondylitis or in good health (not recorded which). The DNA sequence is TGTGCCAGCTCACAGGGACAGGGAGAAGCTTTCTTT. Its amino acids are CASSQGQGEAFF.